This record looks at one T cell receptor beta chain sequence and its context. Its specificity is not known. The germline gives CDR1 GTSNPN, CDR2 SVGIG (reference sequence). Deletions cut 2 bases from V and 6 bases from J, with 10 bases between. This CDR3 spans 13 amino acids. Sequencing was performed with immunoSEQ multiplex PCR; in TCRdb, only in-frame clones are kept and a portion is missing. The sample has about 120,000 clones; 87% are singletons. This entry is derived from a study of T cell responses to AZD1222 COVID-19 vaccine. Notes on the study in general: Repertoire sampling was restricted to post-peak T cell response timepoints. Mostly white British, mostly female donors; authors suggested clonal diversity may be underestimated. In the spike-specific TCR repertoire, nearly half reportedly target unmutated variant regions.

The sample was peripheral blood, taken on day 0 of AZD1222 vaccination. J is TRBJ1-4 and V is TRBV30, with D perhaps TRBD1 (5 bases). The origin of this receptor is an adult in good health. Here the CDR3 reads CAWSLGEHEKLFF. DNA of the CDR3: TGTGCCTGGAGTCTGGGGGAACATGAAAAACTGTTTTTT.